One and the same sample provided the 5 T cell receptor beta chains below, sequenced in a study of T cells in Graves' hyperthyroidism and ophthalmopathy. Regions amplified from RNA transcripts were the TCR beta CDR3 regions. Primed by the HTBI set, a first-round RT-PCR was run on the TCR CDR3. TCRdb reanalysed the multiplex PCR reads using MiXCR and keeps one entry per CDR3 protein. The table shows about 760,000 distinct CDR3 sequences, with about a third occurring only once. What was sequenced was blood. The receptors shown here come from a middle-aged woman with Graves' hyperthyroidism.

V is TRBV10-3 and J is TRBJ1-2, with TRBD1 identical over 7 bases. This CDR3 is 15 amino acids long. Unmatched junction bases numbered 10, after V lost 5 bases and J lost 4 bases. Germline V gives CDR1 ENHRY, CDR2 SYGVKD. The CDR3: CAISPVMTGRYGYTF. Written as DNA, the CDR3 is TGTGCCATCAGTCCTGTAATGACAGGGCGCTATGGCTACACCTTC.

The chain has TRBV2 and TRBJ2-5; D not certain. CDR3 length: 14 amino acids. Trimming removed 5 bases at V and 2 bases at J, with 12 bases between. Germline V gene lookup returns CDR1 SNHLY and CDR2 FYNNEI. The CDR3 region has the DNA TGTGCCAGCAGTCCGAGACACCCTCAAGAGACCCAGTACTTC. Protein: CASSPRHPQETQYF.

This clonotype was seen more than once but under ten times. This chain links TRBV12-5 with TRBJ1-1; D might be TRBD1 (6 bases). The length of the CDR3 is 14 residues. Trimming shortened V by 7 bases and J by 6 bases, and 18 bases separated the two germline ends. Germline V gives CDR1 LGHNT, CDR2 FRNRAP. This CDR3 is CASVRPQGTPEAFF. The CDR3 coding sequence is TGTGCTAGTGTTAGACCACAGGGTACACCTGAAGCTTTCTTT.

This clonotype was seen many times. The rearrangement links TRBV29-1 to TRBJ2-7; 8 bases map to TRBD1. V trimming: 0 bases; J trimming: 5 bases; junction bases outside the gene matches: 9. The length of the CDR3 is 15 residues. Germline lookup yields CDR1 SQVTM and CDR2 ANQGSEA. The CDR3 DNA sequence: TGCAGCGTTGAAGACAGGGGGCGCATTGGTCACGAGCAGTACTTC. Translation gives CSVEDRGRIGHEQYF.

This clonotype occurred a few times. The chain combines TRBV6-4 with TRBJ2-2, with 13 bases that match TRBD2. The V segment lost 6 bases and the J segment 5 bases; nucleotides outside the gene matches: 3. The CDR3 length is 15 residues. CDR1 MRHNA and CDR2 SNTAGT come from the germline V gene. CDR3 amino acids: CASRRTSGGTGELFF. For the CDR3, the DNA is TGTGCCAGCAGACGGACTAGCGGGGGTACCGGGGAGCTGTTTTTT.